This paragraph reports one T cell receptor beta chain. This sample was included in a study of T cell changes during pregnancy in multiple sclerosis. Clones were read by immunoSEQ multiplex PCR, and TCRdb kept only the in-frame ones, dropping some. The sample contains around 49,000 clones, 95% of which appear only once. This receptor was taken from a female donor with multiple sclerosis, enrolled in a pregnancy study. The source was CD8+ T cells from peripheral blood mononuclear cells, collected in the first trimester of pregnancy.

The CDR3 region is CASSISGSDNEQFF. As DNA, the CDR3 is TGTGCCAGTAGTATAAGCGGATCCGACAATGAGCAGTTCTTC. The V and J genes are TRBV19 and TRBJ2-1; the D gene is possibly TRBD2 (5 bases). V was trimmed by 2 bases and J by 5 bases, leaving 10 bases between them. Per the germline V gene, CDR1 is LNHDA and CDR2 is SQIVND (reference sequence). This CDR3 has 14 residues.